Shown below are 27 T cell receptor beta chains from a single sample sequenced in a study of PD-1 blockade in classical Hodgkin lymphoma. Specified time point: cycle 4 day 1 (C4D1), after less than seven weeks of nivolumab. Exposure to brentuximab vedotin varied, and each patient had relapsed following autologous stem cell transplantation. TCRdb keeps only in-frame clones here, not all; method: immunoSEQ multiplex PCR. The data contain around 50,000 clones, around four fifths of them singletons. The sequencing used peripheral blood mononuclear cells (PBMCs), collected before the fourth cycle of nivolumab. All receptors derive from a human donor with classical Hodgkin lymphoma.

The CDR3 here is CASSQALGLGAYEQYF. The CDR3, as DNA: TGCGCCAGCAGCCAGGCCTTGGGACTAGGTGCCTACGAGCAGTACTTC. V gene TRBV4-1 combines with J gene TRBJ2-7; 8 nucleotides line up with TRBD2. There are 16 residues in the CDR3. With V trimmed by 3 bases and J by 2 bases, 9 bases remained unmatched. Germline V gene sequence: CDR1 MGHRA, CDR2 YSYEKL.

This clone has a handful of counts. The chain combines TRBV7-9 with TRBJ1-1; D call uncertain. The CDR3 extends over 15 amino acids. CDR1 and CDR2 from the germline V gene are SEHNR and FQNEAQ (reference sequence). Trimming left V 5 bases short and J 0 bases short, with 13 bases between. CDR3: CASSGSTNMNTEAFF. CDR3 bases: TGTGCCAGCAGCGGATCGACAAACATGAACACTGAAGCTTTCTTT.

The rearrangement joins TRBV6-5 to TRBJ1-5; a possible D gene is TRBD1 (5 bases). Germline V CDR1 and CDR2: MNHEY, SVGAGI. With 0 bases removed from V and 4 bases from J, the gap between germline ends came to 10 bases. This CDR3 comprises 15 residues. The CDR3 DNA sequence: TGTGCCAGCAGTTACTCAGGGGTAGGAAATCAGCCCCAGCATTTT. This encodes CASSYSGVGNQPQHF.

The CDR3 region has the DNA TGTGCCAGCAGTTCCCTAGCGGAGAGCTCCTACAATGAGCAGTTCTTC. Encoded protein: CASSSLAESSYNEQFF. V and J are TRBV28 and TRBJ2-1, with TRBD2 matching 7 bases. Germline loops: CDR1 MDHEN, CDR2 SYDVKM. V lost 4 bases and J lost 0; bases outside the gene matches: 6. This CDR3 comprises 16 residues.

The chain couples TRBV28 to TRBJ1-1; TRBD1 matches 10 bases. V shed 5 bases and J 4 bases; nucleotides not matched to a gene: 4. The germline V gene has CDR1 MDHEN and CDR2 SYDVKM. The length of the CDR3 is 14 residues. DNA of the CDR3: TGTGCCAGCAGTCAGACAGGGGGCGGCACTGAAGCTTTCTTT. Protein sequence: CASSQTGGGTEAFF.

The V call is TRBV5-4, the J call TRBJ2-1; 7 bases match TRBD2. With V trimmed by 0 bases and J by 3 bases, 6 bases remained unmatched. CDR3 size: 16 residues. CDR1 is SGHNT and CDR2 is YYREEE in the germline V gene (reference sequence). The CDR3 spells CASSLVASSGYNEQFF. As DNA, the CDR3 is TGTGCCAGCAGCTTGGTGGCGTCTAGCGGCTACAATGAGCAGTTCTTC.

V usage is TRBV10-1 and J usage is TRBJ2-7; D is uncertain. The ends were cut back, 5 bases at V and 3 bases at J, with 17 bases in the middle. The CDR3 spans 15 residues. CDR1 and CDR2 from the germline V gene are WNHNN and SYGVQD (reference sequence). DNA of the CDR3: TGCGCCAGCAGTCTCGGGCACCCAACATACTACGAGCAGTACTTC. This sequence encodes CASSLGHPTYYEQYF.

The chain combines TRBV4-1 with TRBJ2-7, with D unresolved. Germline V gene data show CDR1 as MGHRA and CDR2 as YSYEKL. This CDR3 has 18 amino acids. V dropped 3 bases and J dropped 3 bases, with 24 bases sitting between them. The CDR3 bases are TGCGCCAGCAGCCAGTTCGATTTTCTGGGCGGAGCAATCTACGAGCAGTACTTC. This codes for CASSQFDFLGGAIYEQYF.

The CDR3: CAISDGQGGNQPQHF. The CDR3 nucleotides are TGTGCCATCAGTGACGGACAGGGGGGCAATCAGCCCCAGCATTTT. The chain links TRBV10-3 to TRBJ1-5, with 10 bases aligning to TRBD1. Germline V lookup: CDR1 ENHRY, CDR2 SYGVKD. The trim removed 3 bases at V and 2 bases at J, leaving 1 base unmatched. This CDR3 has 15 residues.

This sequence joins TRBV10-3 and TRBJ1-3, with no clear D. Germline V CDR1 and CDR2: ENHRY, SYGVKD. Trimming shortened V by 2 bases and J by 0 bases, and 5 bases separated the two germline ends. This CDR3 has 14 residues. CDR3 nucleotides: TGTGCCATCAGTGAGCGGGTCTCTGGAAACACCATATATTTT. It translates to CAISERVSGNTIYF.

The chain is built from TRBV4-3 and TRBJ2-1; 10 positions agree with TRBD1. V lost 0 bases, J lost 2 bases, and 4 bases stayed unmatched. CDR3 length equals 17 residues. Germline values: CDR1 LGHNA, CDR2 YSLEER. This CDR3 is CASSQDETGGAYNEQFF. CDR3 DNA: TGCGCCAGCAGCCAAGACGAGACAGGGGGCGCCTACAATGAGCAGTTCTTC.

The chain carries TRBV9 and TRBJ2-6, with D perhaps assigned TRBD1 or TRBD2 (5 bases each). Per the germline V gene, CDR1 is SGDLS and CDR2 is YYNGEE. This CDR3 contains 23 residues. The ends were cut back, 4 bases at V and 0 bases at J, with 32 bases in the middle. CDR3 amino acids: CASSSHPVRGFLTGTSGANVLTF. CDR3 nucleotides: TGTGCCAGCAGCTCTCACCCCGTGAGGGGATTCCTTACCGGTACCTCTGGGGCCAACGTCCTGACTTTC.

The V and J genes are TRBV6-5 and TRBJ2-5, with D maybe TRBD1 (6 bases). Trimming stripped 8 bases from V and 5 bases from J, with 18 bases between. Germline CDR1 and CDR2: MNHEY and SVGAGI. CDR3 length: 14 amino acids. Written as DNA, the CDR3 is TGTGCCAGCGCAAGGGGACACACCACGGAGACCCAGTACTTC. This translates into CASARGHTTETQYF.

V and J are TRBV11-2 and TRBJ2-7, with unresolved D. The CDR3 loop spans 11 amino acids. V was shortened by 5 bases and J by 3 bases, with 5 bases between the two germline ends. Germline V lookup: CDR1 SGHAT, CDR2 FQNNGV. Written as DNA, the CDR3 is TGTGCCAGCAGCATGGACTACGAGCAGTACTTC. This gives the protein CASSMDYEQYF.

The chain uses TRBV7-6 and TRBJ2-3; D may be TRBD2 (6 bases). The CDR3 consists of 16 residues. With 1 base removed from V and 0 bases from J, the gap between germline ends came to 11 bases. CDR1 and CDR2 (germline): SGHVS, FNYEAQ. CDR3 DNA sequence: TGTGCCAGCAGCTTAGACGCGGGATCTAGCACAGATACGCAGTATTTT. It translates to CASSLDAGSSTDTQYF. Combining the CDR3 with reference TRBV7-6 and TRBJ2-3 gives the whole variable domain GAGVSQSPRYKVTKRGQDVALRCDPISGHVSLYWYRQALGQGPEFLTYFNYEAQQDKSGLPNDRFSAERPEGSISTLTIQRTEQRDSAMYRCASSLDAGSSTDTQYFGPGTRLTVL.

This clone has a handful of counts. V and J are TRBV29-1 and TRBJ2-5; 12 bases line up with TRBD1. V lost 0 bases to trimming and J lost 1 base; unmatched junction nucleotides: 6. Germline loops: CDR1 SQVTM, CDR2 ANQGSEA. The CDR3 length is 17 residues. DNA of the CDR3: TGCAGCGTTGAAGATCAATTGGGACAGGGGGCCCAAGAGACCCAGTACTTC. Translating gives CSVEDQLGQGAQETQYF.

V gene TRBV11-2 combines with J gene TRBJ2-7, with 7 bases that match TRBD1. Trimming at V came to 6 bases and at J to 3 bases, leaving 5 bases not matched to a gene. From germline, CDR1 is SGHAT and CDR2 FQNNGV. The CDR3 covers 13 residues. The CDR3 DNA reads TGTGCCAGCAGGCCCCGGGACAGCTACGAGCAGTACTTC. It translates to CASRPRDSYEQYF.

The V gene is TRBV5-5, the J gene TRBJ1-2, with TRBD1 matching over 9 bases. CDR1 and CDR2 from the germline V gene are SGHKS and YYEKEE (reference sequence). This CDR3 has 18 amino acids. The V and J ends lost 1 base and 7 bases, in that order; junction bases with no gene match: 17. In nucleotides, the CDR3 is TGTGCCAGCAGCTTGCGTATGGCGGGACAGGGAAAAGCGAGTGGCTACACCTTC. Protein product: CASSLRMAGQGKASGYTF. Using reference TRBV5-5 and TRBJ1-2 for the parts outside the CDR3, the full variable domain is DAGVTQSPTHLIKTRGQQVTLRCSPISGHKSVSWYQQVLGQGPQFIFQYYEKEERGRGNFPDRFSARQFPNYSSELNVNALLLGDSALYLCASSLRMAGQGKASGYTFGSGTRLTVV.

The rearrangement uses TRBV27 and TRBJ1-3; no reliable D call. The CDR3 spans 15 residues. With 6 bases removed from V and 8 bases from J, the gap between germline ends came to 20 bases. The germline V gene encodes CDR1 MNHEY and CDR2 SMNVEV (reference sequence). CDR3 region: CASSHRVSKDDTIYF. The CDR3 nucleotides are TGTGCCAGCAGCCACCGGGTTTCGAAGGATGACACCATATATTTT.

The gene calls are TRBV6-5 and TRBJ2-3; D is unclear. Germline-derived CDR1 and CDR2 are MNHEY and SVGAGI. This CDR3 is 11 amino acids long. The V and J ends lost 0 bases and 7 bases respectively, with 2 bases between them. The CDR3 nucleotides are TGTGCCAGCAGTTACTCGAATACGCAGTATTTT. This sequence encodes CASSYSNTQYF.

The chain carries TRBV4-3 and TRBJ2-7; D not resolved. Germline V gene data show CDR1 as LGHNA and CDR2 as YSLEER. Trimming stripped 0 bases from V and 8 bases from J, with 8 bases between. This CDR3 contains 12 residues. The CDR3 reads CASSQDGLKQYF. The DNA of the CDR3 is TGCGCCAGCAGCCAAGATGGATTGAAGCAGTACTTC.

The chain uses TRBV7-9 and TRBJ2-3; 13 nucleotides match TRBD2. Trimming removed 3 bases from V and 2 bases from J; junction bases left unmatched: 5. CDR3 length: 17 amino acids. Germline CDR1 and CDR2: SEHNR and FQNEAQ (reference sequence). In DNA form, the CDR3 reads TGTGCCAGCAGCTTCGGGACTAGCGGGGACCTCACAGATACGCAGTATTTT. Protein product: CASSFGTSGDLTDTQYF.

In nucleotides, the CDR3 is TGTGCCAGCAGCGTAGTGGGGGGCAGAACCGGGGAGCTGTTTTTT. Residues: CASSVVGGRTGELFF. This chain joins TRBV9 and TRBJ2-2; D may be TRBD1 or TRBD2 (6 bases each). Germline CDR1 is SGDLS and CDR2 is YYNGEE. The CDR3 covers 15 residues. V lost 0 bases and J 5 bases, leaving 11 bases between the germline ends.

This clone occurred a few times. The J gene is TRBJ2-1, the V gene TRBV29-1; D is possibly TRBD1 (6 bases). V lost 7 bases to trimming and J lost 6 bases, with 16 bases between them. Germline V gives CDR1 SQVTM, CDR2 ANQGSEA. This CDR3 spans 13 amino acids. CDR3 sequence reads: CSAGDGPLNEQFF. For the CDR3, the DNA is TGCAGCGCAGGGGACGGCCCTCTCAATGAGCAGTTCTTC.

V is TRBV5-6 and J is TRBJ2-2; 8 nucleotides align to TRBD2. J was trimmed by 6 bases and V by 0 bases; bases with no gene match: 16. Germline lookup yields CDR1 SGHDT and CDR2 YYEEEE. The length of the CDR3 is 19 residues. CDR3 sequence reads: CASSLVYGGTGRAPGELFF. For the CDR3, the DNA is TGTGCCAGCAGCTTGGTTTATGGCGGGACCGGGAGGGCCCCCGGGGAGCTGTTTTTT. Together with reference TRBV5-6 and TRBJ2-2, the CDR3 gives the full variable domain: DAGVTQSPTHLIKTRGQQVTLRCSPKSGHDTVSWYQQALGQGPQFIFQYYEEEERQRGNFPDRFSGHQFPNYSSELNVNALLLGDSALYLCASSLVYGGTGRAPGELFFGEGSRLTVL.

The chain uses TRBV27 and TRBJ2-1; D gene ambiguous. Trimming took off 6 bases at V and 5 bases at J, with 11 bases between the two ends. This CDR3 is 13 amino acids long. Looked up from germline, CDR1 is MNHEY and CDR2 is SMNVEV (reference sequence). CDR3 in amino acids: CASSPRAHNEQFF. The CDR3 DNA reads as TGTGCCAGCAGCCCCCGGGCCCACAATGAGCAGTTCTTC.

The gene calls are TRBV9 and TRBJ2-2; 8 nucleotides line up with TRBD2. The V segment lost 6 bases and the J segment 6 bases; nucleotides outside the gene matches: 7. Germline V lookup: CDR1 SGDLS, CDR2 YYNGEE. The CDR3 is made up of 14 amino acids. The chain's CDR3 is CASTKAGVAGELFF. CDR3 DNA sequence: TGTGCCAGCACCAAAGCGGGAGTGGCCGGGGAGCTGTTTTTT.